One sample yielded the 7 T cell receptor beta chains listed below, sequenced in a study of control samples from healthy donors and cancer patients. Assay: immunoSEQ multiplex PCR; the TCRdb copy retains only in-frame clones and omits some. The sample lists fewer than 200,000 clones; about 90% were seen once. The source material was blood. The source of these receptors is a woman in her forties or fifties in good health.

The genes are TRBV6-5 and TRBJ2-1; D remains ambiguous. The CDR3 loop spans 14 amino acids. Trimming removed 8 bases at V and 5 bases at J, with 16 bases between. Per germline, CDR1 MNHEY and CDR2 SVGAGI. DNA of the CDR3: TGTGCCAGCCGCGCCCTCGAATTAGACAATGAGCAGTTCTTC. This codes for CASRALELDNEQFF.

The chain joins TRBV28 to TRBJ2-7; 8 positions match TRBD2. CDR3 size: 16 residues. With V trimmed by 7 bases and J by 3 bases, 14 bases remained unmatched. Germline loops: CDR1 MDHEN, CDR2 SYDVKM. This CDR3 is CASIQAGGRTSYEQYF. The CDR3 region has the DNA TGTGCCAGCATTCAAGCCGGCGGGAGGACAAGCTACGAGCAGTACTTC.

The CDR3 is CASTPSGQGNTEAFF. For the CDR3, the DNA is TGTGCCAGCACCCCCTCGGGACAGGGGAACACTGAAGCTTTCTTT. This chain connects TRBV28 to TRBJ1-1; 9 bases are a match to TRBD1. Germline V CDR1 and CDR2: MDHEN, SYDVKM. The V and J ends lost 7 bases and 1 base, in that order; junction bases with no gene match: 7. This CDR3 region has 15 residues.

The chain combines TRBV20-1 with TRBJ2-7; TRBD2 aligns across 9 bases. The CDR3 runs to 15 residues. CDR1 is DFQATT, CDR2 SNEGSKA, per germline (reference sequence). With 3 bases clipped from V and 2 bases from J, the junction kept 8 bases outside the gene matches. CDR3 in DNA: TGCAGTGCTAGTCTTCCCAGCGGGAGGCCCTACGAGCAGTACTTC. It yields the protein CSASLPSGRPYEQYF.

To note about this clone: The sample carries other DNA sequences with the same CDR3. J is TRBJ1-6 and V is TRBV18, with D hard to call. Germline assignment: CDR1 KGHSH and CDR2 LQKENI. The germline V and J ends were trimmed by 3 bases and 4 bases, with 4 bases remaining between them. CDR3 length: 13 amino acids. The CDR3 DNA is TGTGCCAGCTCACCGGGTTATAATTCACCCCTCCACTTT. Translation gives CASSPGYNSPLHF.

Remarks on this clone: Other nucleotide sequences in the sample specify the same CDR3. This chain joins TRBV7-2 and TRBJ2-1, with 7 bases fitting TRBD1. V lost 5 bases, J lost 6 bases, and 1 base stayed unmatched. Germline V gene lookup returns CDR1 SGHTA and CDR2 FQGNSA. The CDR3 loop spans 12 amino acids. CDR3 residues: CASSPGGNEQFF. DNA of the CDR3: TGTGCCAGCAGCCCAGGGGGCAATGAGCAGTTCTTC.

The chain uses TRBV29-1 and TRBJ1-1; 7 positions match TRBD1. The CDR3 has 14 amino acids. V shed 7 bases and J 1 base; nucleotides not matched to a gene: 9. Germline-derived CDR1 and CDR2 are SQVTM and ANQGSEA. In DNA, the CDR3 is TGCAGCGGACAGGGTTGGTTGGCGAACACTGAAGCTTTCTTT. Protein sequence: CSGQGWLANTEAFF.